This entry lists 32 T cell receptor beta chains sequenced from one sample in a study of OX40 agonist ivuxolimab in advanced cancers. Library generation was performed with the immunoSEQ multiplex PCR assay. As stored in TCRdb, this immuneACCESS dataset retains in-frame rearrangements with V and J assigned. A fraction of the clones does not appear; measured against another copy, unresolved V genes explain less than half of the discrepancy, and the remainder lacks a known reason. In this sample the table shows approximately 55,000 clones, around 86% of which occur a single time. The ten largest clones add up to about 13% of the sample. The sample was CD4+ or CD8+ T cells sorted from blood, taken in a trial of the OX40 agonist ivuxolimab. The receptors derive from an adult with an advanced solid tumor such as melanoma, head and neck, liver or kidney cancer.

The chain employs TRBV28 and TRBJ2-7, with 13 bases aligning to TRBD2. There are 15 residues in the CDR3. J gave up 7 bases and V 7 bases, and 10 bases lay outside the gene matches. Germline V gives CDR1 MDHEN, CDR2 SYDVKM. CDR3 nucleotides: TGTGCCAGCACCCATACTAGCGGGAGGGCCAAAGAGCAGTACTTC. Its translation is CASTHTSGRAKEQYF.

V and J are TRBV10-3 and TRBJ2-7; TRBD2 matches at 8 bases. J gave up 0 bases and V 4 bases, and 5 bases lay outside the gene matches. The CDR3 is made up of 15 amino acids. CDR1 and CDR2 from the germline V gene are ENHRY and SYGVKD. The CDR3 is CAISGSAGGSYEQYF. CDR3 nucleotides: TGTGCCATCAGTGGTAGCGCGGGAGGCTCCTACGAGCAGTACTTC.

The chain is built from TRBV5-1 and TRBJ2-5, with D possibly matching TRBD1 (6 bases). Germline values: CDR1 SGHRS, CDR2 YFSETQ. This CDR3 spans 15 amino acids. V lost 4 bases to trimming and J lost 4 bases, with 17 bases between them. The CDR3 DNA reads as TGCGCCAGCAGCAGGGGGACCCCGGCGGGAGAGACCCAGTACTTC. Translated, it gives CASSRGTPAGETQYF.

Worth noting for this clone: One junction end disagrees with the germline gene, perhaps due to a read error. The rearrangement links TRBV6-6 to TRBJ2-5, with TRBD1 matching over 10 bases. Near its end, the DNA agrees better with TRBJ2-7, so the J call may be wrong. The CDR3 is 14 residues long. Germline V gives CDR1 MNHNY, CDR2 SVGAGI (reference sequence). In DNA form, the CDR3 reads TGTGCCAGCACTTACGGGACAGGGGCCTACGAGCAGTACTTC. As protein: CASTYGTGAYEQYF.

In this sample, this clone is medium-sized. The chain employs TRBV2 and TRBJ2-7; possibly TRBD1 for D (5 bases). The CDR3 covers 15 residues. V gave up 4 bases and J gave up 0 bases, with 13 bases separating them. CDR1 and CDR2 (germline): SNHLY, FYNNEI. CDR3 DNA sequence: TGTGCCAGCAGTGTAGGGGTAAGGGGCTCCTACGAGCAGTACTTC. Translating gives CASSVGVRGSYEQYF.

As concerns this clone: Distinct nucleotide sequences in the sample also encode this CDR3. The chain recombines TRBV30 with TRBJ1-1, with a weak D call TRBD1 (5 bases). Germline V gene lookup returns CDR1 GTSNPN and CDR2 SVGIG (reference sequence). Trimming took off 0 bases at V and 5 bases at J, with 10 bases between the two ends. This CDR3 has 13 residues. The CDR3 spells CAWSVSGGTEAFF. The CDR3 DNA follows: TGTGCCTGGAGTGTTTCCGGGGGGACTGAAGCTTTCTTT.

The chain is built from TRBV28 and TRBJ2-1; a weak D match, TRBD2 (6 bases). The CDR3 is made up of 13 amino acids. V lost 3 bases to trimming and J lost 14 bases, with 17 bases between them. The germline V gene has CDR1 MDHEN and CDR2 SYDVKM. The CDR3 protein is CASSFSPGRTEFF. In DNA form, the CDR3 reads TGTGCCAGCAGTTTCTCTCCGGGGAGGACGGAGTTCTTC.

The rearrangement links TRBV7-6 to TRBJ1-3; no definite D call. The CDR3 has 13 amino acids. V gave up 5 bases and J gave up 0 bases, with 5 bases separating them. Germline assignment: CDR1 SGHVS and CDR2 FNYEAQ. The CDR3 here is CASSTHSGNTIYF. In nucleotides, the CDR3 is TGTGCCAGCAGCACTCACTCTGGAAACACCATATATTTT.

The chain links TRBV5-4 to TRBJ1-2; the D gene is possibly TRBD1 (6 bases). Germline loops: CDR1 SGHNT, CDR2 YYREEE (reference sequence). There are 14 residues in the CDR3. Between the trimmed V and J ends, which lost 6 bases and 2 bases, there was a span of 14 bases. The CDR3 DNA reads TGTGCCAGCACCTCAAGGGGGGGGAACTATGGCTACACCTTC. Amino acid sequence: CASTSRGGNYGYTF.

The rearrangement joins TRBV27 to TRBJ2-5; no definite D call. Gene TRBJ2-7 matches the end of the DNA better, so the J call may be wrong. Germline V gives CDR1 MNHEY, CDR2 SMNVEV (reference sequence). The CDR3 runs to 12 residues. This CDR3 reads CASSLSGYEQYF. The CDR3 region has the DNA TGTGCCAGCAGTTTGTCGGGCTACGAGCAGTACTTC.

The chain recombines TRBV28 with TRBJ1-3; D is unclear. The CDR3 covers 16 residues. The V end was cut by 5 bases, the J end by 0 bases, with 14 bases between. Germline lookup yields CDR1 MDHEN and CDR2 SYDVKM. This chain's CDR3 is CASSPGGAISGNTIYF. DNA of the CDR3: TGTGCCAGCAGTCCCGGCGGAGCTATCTCTGGAAACACCATATATTTT.

The V gene is TRBV28, the J gene TRBJ1-2; the D gene is possibly TRBD1 (5 bases). The CDR3 extends over 14 amino acids. Germline assignment: CDR1 MDHEN and CDR2 SYDVKM. The V gene lost 4 bases and the J gene lost 5 bases, with 14 bases spanning the gap. The CDR3 region has the DNA TGTGCCAGCAGTTCACTCGTGGCAGGGTATGGCTACACCTTC. It encodes CASSSLVAGYGYTF.

The genes are TRBV2 and TRBJ1-6, with TRBD1 matching over 8 bases. With V trimmed by 4 bases and J by 0 bases, 5 bases remained unmatched. Looked up from germline, CDR1 is SNHLY and CDR2 is FYNNEI. The CDR3 runs 17 residues. The CDR3 sequence is CASSATGGSSYNSPLHF. The CDR3 DNA reads TGTGCCAGCAGTGCCACAGGGGGAAGCTCCTATAATTCACCCCTCCACTTT.

With respect to this clone: One junction end disagrees with the germline gene, perhaps due to a read error. The chain uses TRBV7-7 and TRBJ2-7; D unclear. This CDR3 has 15 amino acids. Germline CDR1 reads SSHAT; CDR2 reads FNYEAQ (reference sequence). CDR3 in DNA: TGTGCTAGCAGCCCACAACCTCTATTCTCCTACGAGCAGTACTTC. This gives the protein CASSPQPLFSYEQYF.

This clone was picked up a small number of times. CDR3 region: CASSNRDASTDTQYF. The DNA of the CDR3 is TGTGCCAGTAGTAACCGGGACGCATCCACAGATACGCAGTATTTT. The chain employs TRBV19 and TRBJ2-3; D possibly uses TRBD1 or TRBD2 (5 bases each). Germline CDR1 LNHDA, CDR2 SQIVND (reference sequence). Trimming took off 4 bases at V and 2 bases at J, with 13 bases between the two ends. The CDR3 runs to 15 residues.

This chain joins TRBV13 and TRBJ2-1, with D possibly called TRBD1 or TRBD2 (5 bases each). Germline values: CDR1 PRHDT, CDR2 FYEKMQ (reference sequence). Trimming removed 4 bases from V and 9 bases from J, with 19 bases in between. The CDR3 runs to 15 residues. The CDR3 DNA sequence: TGTGCCAGCAGCTCCGGGACCCCAAGGTCGGGTGAGCAGTTCTTC. As protein: CASSSGTPRSGEQFF.

V gene TRBV6-6 combines with J gene TRBJ1-5; D is ambiguous. The CDR3 has 15 amino acids. From germline, CDR1 is MNHNY and CDR2 SVGAGI (reference sequence). The germline V and J ends were trimmed by 7 bases and 1 base, with 14 bases remaining between them. CDR3 residues: CASTEGWGSNQPQHF. For the CDR3, the DNA is TGTGCCAGCACCGAAGGGTGGGGAAGCAATCAGCCCCAGCATTTT.

V is TRBV7-9 and J is TRBJ1-5, with TRBD1 as a possible D gene (5 bases). From germline, CDR1 is SEHNR and CDR2 FQNEAQ (reference sequence). V lost 4 bases and J lost 4, with 11 bases in between. The CDR3 loop spans 14 amino acids. Written as DNA, the CDR3 is TGTGCCAGCAGCTCAGGGACGGGAAATCAGCCCCAGCATTTT. This translates into CASSSGTGNQPQHF. Full variable domain (outside the CDR3, taken from reference TRBV7-9 and TRBJ1-5): DTGVSQNPRHKITKRGQNVTFRCDPISEHNRLYWYRQTLGQGPEFLTYFQNEAQLEKSRLLSDRFSAERPKGSFSTLEIQRTEQGDSAMYLCASSSGTGNQPQHFGDGTRLSIL.

This clone showed up just a few times. The chain combines TRBV5-1 with TRBJ2-7; 7 bases are shared with TRBD1. Germline V lookup: CDR1 SGHRS, CDR2 YFSETQ. J gave up 4 bases and V 1 base, and 11 bases lay outside the gene matches. CDR3 length: 16 residues. CDR3 DNA sequence: TGCGCCAGCAGCTTGAGGATCGTGACAGGGTGGTACGAGCAGTACTTC. This translates into CASSLRIVTGWYEQYF.

J is TRBJ2-3 and V is TRBV5-4, with TRBD1 matching over 7 bases. Germline trimming cut 4 bases from V and 2 bases from J; bases unmatched to any gene: 10. Per the germline V gene, CDR1 is SGHNT and CDR2 is YYREEE (reference sequence). The CDR3 is 16 residues long. CDR3 residues: CASSRIPGTVTDTQYF. CDR3 DNA: TGTGCCAGCAGCCGTATCCCCGGGACAGTCACAGATACGCAGTATTTT. Variable domain in full (rest from reference TRBV5-4 and TRBJ2-3): ETGVTQSPTHLIKTRGQQVTLRCSSQSGHNTVSWYQQALGQGPQFIFQYYREEENGRGNFPPRFSGLQFPNYSSELNVNALELDDSALYLCASSRIPGTVTDTQYFGPGTRLTVL.

This chain uses TRBV28 with TRBJ1-5; D might be TRBD1 (6 bases). The CDR3 covers 15 residues. In germline, CDR1 is MDHEN, CDR2 SYDVKM. The ends were cut back, 3 bases at V and 9 bases at J, with 18 bases in the middle. For the CDR3, the DNA is TGTGCCAGCAGTTTCTTCGACAGGTCCCGTACGCCCCAGCATTTT. Its translation is CASSFFDRSRTPQHF.

The rearrangement joins TRBV7-9 to TRBJ1-1; D is possibly TRBD1 (5 bases). Germline V gene lookup returns CDR1 SEHNR and CDR2 FQNEAQ (reference sequence). The CDR3 loop spans 14 amino acids. The V and J ends lost 3 bases and 3 bases respectively, with 11 bases between them. The CDR3 loop reads CASSFQGGYTEAFF. As DNA, the CDR3 is TGTGCCAGCAGCTTCCAGGGCGGGTACACTGAAGCTTTCTTT.

This clone was observed a single time. The genes are TRBV30 and TRBJ1-3; TRBD1 might be the D (5 bases). V was clipped by 1 base and J by 5 bases, with 9 bases between them. The germline gives CDR1 GTSNPN, CDR2 SVGIG (reference sequence). The CDR3 runs to 13 residues. The CDR3 sequence is CAWSGRQRNTIYF. The CDR3 DNA reads as TGTGCCTGGAGTGGAAGACAGCGAAACACCATATATTTT.

This clone has just one count. The chain recombines TRBV27 with TRBJ1-2; possible D gene TRBD1, 6 bases. The CDR3 runs to 14 residues. The V gene lost 5 bases and the J gene lost 4 bases, with 14 bases spanning the gap. Germline CDR1 is MNHEY and CDR2 is SMNVEV (reference sequence). The CDR3 coding sequence is TGTGCCAGCAGTCCCAGGGGCAGGGGCTATGGCTACACCTTC. Translation gives CASSPRGRGYGYTF.

This clone appeared once. The chain carries TRBV29-1 and TRBJ2-7, with 9 bases fitting TRBD2. Unmatched junction bases numbered 11, after V lost 3 bases and J lost 5 bases. The germline V gene has CDR1 SQVTM and CDR2 ANQGSEA. The CDR3 extends over 15 amino acids. CDR3 amino acids: CSVEGVASGNNEQYF. The CDR3 DNA sequence: TGCAGCGTTGAGGGCGTCGCTAGCGGGAACAACGAGCAGTACTTC.

The gene calls are TRBV27 and TRBJ2-7; TRBD1 or TRBD2 may be the D gene (6 bases each). CDR1 is MNHEY and CDR2 is SMNVEV in the germline V gene (reference sequence). The CDR3 totals 14 residues. V was cut by 2 bases and J by 0 bases, with 8 bases left in between. The CDR3 nucleotides are TGTGCCAGCAGTTTAGGGGGGCTCTCCTACGAGCAGTACTTC. Translated: CASSLGGLSYEQYF.

The chain combines TRBV7-9 with TRBJ2-1; no firm D call. The CDR3 consists of 12 residues. V lost 5 bases and J lost 11, with 13 bases in between. Germline assignment: CDR1 SEHNR and CDR2 FQNEAQ (reference sequence). This chain's CDR3 is CASSEVQDQQFF. The DNA of the CDR3 is TGTGCCAGCAGCGAAGTCCAGGACCAGCAGTTCTTC.

V gene TRBV28 combines with J gene TRBJ1-1, with D uncertain. The CDR3 covers 11 residues. V was cut by 3 bases and J by 8 bases, with 7 bases left in between. From germline, CDR1 is MDHEN and CDR2 SYDVKM. The CDR3 DNA is TGTGCCAGCAGTTTTTTATCCGAAGCTTTCTTT. Residues: CASSFLSEAFF.

The V call is TRBV7-6, the J call TRBJ2-4; the match to TRBD2 covers 7 bases. The germline gives CDR1 SGHVS, CDR2 FNYEAQ. This CDR3 is built from 13 residues. Trimming at V came to 2 bases and at J to 12 bases, leaving 7 bases not matched to a gene. DNA of the CDR3: TGTGCCAGCAGCTTACGGGGAGGGGAAAATCAGTACTTC. It is translated as CASSLRGGENQYF.

The chain carries TRBV29-1 and TRBJ2-4; D gene uncertain. Trimming took 6 bases from V and 0 from J, leaving 3 bases between them. The CDR3 spans 11 residues. Germline CDR1 reads SQVTM; CDR2 reads ANQGSEA. The CDR3 DNA follows: TGCAGCGTGTTAGCCAAAAACATTCAGTACTTC. This codes for CSVLAKNIQYF. Full variable domain (missing parts from reference TRBV29-1 and TRBJ2-4): SAVISQKPSRDICQRGTSLTIQCQVDSQVTMMFWYRQQPGQSLTLIATANQGSEATYESGFVIDKFPISRPNLTFSTLTVSNMSPEDSSIYLCSVLAKNIQYFGAGTRLSVL.

This chain connects TRBV13 to TRBJ1-2, with TRBD1 matching 9 bases. Germline V gene data show CDR1 as PRHDT and CDR2 as FYEKMQ (reference sequence). With 5 bases clipped from V and 7 bases from J, the junction kept 8 bases outside the gene matches. CDR3 length: 14 residues. The CDR3 loop is CASSAGQGSFGYTF. The CDR3 DNA is TGTGCCAGCAGCGCAGGACAGGGGAGTTTTGGCTACACCTTC.

Only one count was recorded for this clone. The CDR3, as DNA: TGTGCCAGCAGCCACAGGGCCGGGACAGGAGGGGCGCTCTACAATGAGCAGTTCTTC. It encodes CASSHRAGTGGALYNEQFF. The V and J genes are TRBV5-8 and TRBJ2-1; 8 bases map to TRBD1. Trimming removed 4 bases from V and 3 bases from J; junction bases left unmatched: 18. CDR3 length equals 19 residues. Germline V lookup: CDR1 SGHTS, CDR2 YDEGEE.